This paragraph covers one T cell receptor (beta chain) sequence. The data were obtained in a study of blood T cell repertoires in COVID-19. Overall study: COVID-19 samples collected from the United States, Italy and Spain covered acute and convalescent phases. Sources were T cells, B-cell-depleted T cells, or PBMCs; the material itself was cDNA or gDNA.

The repertoire was sequenced with immunoSEQ multiplex PCR; TCRdb's copy has only in-frame clones and lacks some. The sample has about 60,000 clones, roughly 84% seen once. In germline, CDR1 is MNHEY, CDR2 SVGAGI. Trimming cost V 7 bases and J 0 bases, with 12 bases left between them. This CDR3 is 14 amino acids long. This receptor was obtained from a man in his thirties or forties with COVID-19, enrolled during active disease. This sequence joins TRBV6-5 and TRBJ1-2; D is uncertain. The sample comprised peripheral blood. CDR3 amino acids: CASNPGRANYGYTF. Written as DNA, the CDR3 is TGTGCCAGCAATCCGGGTCGGGCTAACTATGGCTACACCTTC.